The source of this TCR beta chain is a study of technical replicates of blood from a handful of donors. Trimming removed 5 bases from V and 7 bases from J, with 12 bases in between. This CDR3 is built from 13 residues. Germline values: CDR1 KGHSH, CDR2 LQKENI. Profiling relied on immunoSEQ multiplex PCR, and the TCRdb table lists in-frame clones only, not all of them. Of roughly 76,000 clones in the sample, about 86% were seen once. The chain uses TRBV18 and TRBJ1-3; D call uncertain. This clonotype was sampled from a human donor in good health. Some clones in this sample may be carry-over from other donors' samples. The sequenced material came from PBMCs. DNA of the CDR3: TGTGCCAGCTCATTGGATTGGGCCAACACCATATATTTT. Protein product: CASSLDWANTIYF.